Below, 3 T cell receptor beta chains from the same sample are listed, as sequenced in a study of tumor-infiltrating lymphocytes in primary liver carcinoma. The template, roughly 510 ng total RNA, yielded TCR beta cDNA made with a constant-region primer. It was through three nested multiplex PCR rounds of slightly modified ARM-PCR that TCR beta libraries arose. With TRBV1-TRBV30 forward primers and a C-beta reverse primer, the first two PCR rounds were run for around 11 cycles each. TCRdb re-derived calls from the multiplex PCR reads in MiXCR, one entry per CDR3 protein. The table records 320,000 or so distinct CDR3 sequences, more than 55% of them present only once. Germline DNA was also extracted, and blood RNA was taken from unsorted whole blood. The specimen was peripheral blood. The receptors here all came from a man aged 40-50 years with primary liver carcinoma and hepatitis B virus infection.

The chain carries TRBV6-1 and TRBJ2-7; D is perhaps TRBD1 (6 bases). Between the trimmed V and J ends, which lost 10 bases and 1 base, there was a span of 23 bases. CDR3 length: 16 residues. Looked up from germline, CDR1 is MNHNS and CDR2 is SASEGT. CDR3 region: CANIVSAGTPSYEQYF. CDR3 nucleotide sequence: TGTGCCAACATCGTTTCCGCCGGGACACCTTCCTACGAGCAGTACTTC.

This clonotype occurred a few times. This could be a read error, since a much larger clone is one nucleotide away. This chain joins TRBV6-5 and TRBJ2-5; no clear D gene. From germline, CDR1 is MNHEY and CDR2 SVGAGI. The length of the CDR3 is 11 residues. For the CDR3, the DNA is TGTGCCGGCAGTTACCGGGAGACCCAGTACTTC. This translates into CAGSYRETQYF.

As to this clonotype: A clone one base away is much larger, so this may be a read error. V is TRBV10-3 and J is TRBJ2-7, with no clear D. The length of the CDR3 is 13 residues. CDR1 and CDR2 from the germline V gene are ENHRY and SYGVKD. CDR3 bases: TGCGCCAACAGTGAGTCTGTGAAGGCTCAGCAGTACTTC. Its translation: CANSESVKAQQYF.